This T cell receptor beta chain was retrieved from a study of blood T cell repertoires in COVID-19. The CDR3 sequence is 15 residues long. Per germline, CDR1 SEHNR and CDR2 FQNEAQ (reference sequence). V dropped 5 bases and J dropped 1 base, with 11 bases sitting between them. Assay used: immunoSEQ multiplex PCR; TCRdb lists only in-frame clones, some missing. The sample shows 340,000 or so clones, around nine tenths of them seen only once. The rearrangement joins TRBV7-9 to TRBJ1-4; D gene uncertain. This TCR came from a middle-aged man with active or convalescent COVID-19. Sequencing was performed on peripheral blood. In nucleotides, the CDR3 is TGTGCCAGCAGCCCGGTTTTGGTAACTAATGAAAAACTGTTTTTT. Translated: CASSPVLVTNEKLFF.